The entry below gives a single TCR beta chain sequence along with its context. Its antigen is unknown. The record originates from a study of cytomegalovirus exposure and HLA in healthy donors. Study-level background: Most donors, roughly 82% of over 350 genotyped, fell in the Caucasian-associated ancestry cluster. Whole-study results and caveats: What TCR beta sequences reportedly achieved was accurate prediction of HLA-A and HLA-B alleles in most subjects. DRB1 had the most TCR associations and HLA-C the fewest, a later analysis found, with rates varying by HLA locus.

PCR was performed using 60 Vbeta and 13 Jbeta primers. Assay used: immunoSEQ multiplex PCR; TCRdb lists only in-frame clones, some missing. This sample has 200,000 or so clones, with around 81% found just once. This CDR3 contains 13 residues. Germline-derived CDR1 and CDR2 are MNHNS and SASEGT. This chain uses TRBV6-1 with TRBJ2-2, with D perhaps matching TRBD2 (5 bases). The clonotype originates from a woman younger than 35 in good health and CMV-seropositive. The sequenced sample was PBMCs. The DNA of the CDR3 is TGTGCAGTCCTGGACTCTAACACCGGGGAGCTGTTTTTT. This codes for CAVLDSNTGELFF.